This T cell receptor (beta chain) was identified in a study of early T cells in non-severe SARS-CoV-2 infection. Study conclusions and caveats: Matching with VDJdb favored anti-spike CD8 responses (missing private and CD4 specificities).

In germline, CDR1 is GTSNPN, CDR2 SVGIG (reference sequence). This CDR3 comprises 14 residues. V lost 8 bases to trimming and J lost 0 bases, with 16 bases between them. The sample holds many counts of this clonotype. Its target is not known. Individual cDNA molecules each received unique molecular identifiers attached to them. TCRdb itself ran the 5' RACE reads through MiXCR, one entry per CDR3 protein. Of 55,000 to 75,000 distinct CDR3 sequences listed, approximately 7.7% are singletons. Source material: whole blood. The receptor was derived from an adult who was a healthcare worker with PCR-confirmed SARS-CoV-2 infection or an uninfected control (not recorded which). This chain uses TRBV30 with TRBJ1-2, with D tentatively TRBD1 (5 bases). CDR3 loop: CAGQGLQANYGYTF. The CDR3, as DNA: TGTGCCGGCCAGGGACTTCAAGCTAACTATGGCTACACCTTC.